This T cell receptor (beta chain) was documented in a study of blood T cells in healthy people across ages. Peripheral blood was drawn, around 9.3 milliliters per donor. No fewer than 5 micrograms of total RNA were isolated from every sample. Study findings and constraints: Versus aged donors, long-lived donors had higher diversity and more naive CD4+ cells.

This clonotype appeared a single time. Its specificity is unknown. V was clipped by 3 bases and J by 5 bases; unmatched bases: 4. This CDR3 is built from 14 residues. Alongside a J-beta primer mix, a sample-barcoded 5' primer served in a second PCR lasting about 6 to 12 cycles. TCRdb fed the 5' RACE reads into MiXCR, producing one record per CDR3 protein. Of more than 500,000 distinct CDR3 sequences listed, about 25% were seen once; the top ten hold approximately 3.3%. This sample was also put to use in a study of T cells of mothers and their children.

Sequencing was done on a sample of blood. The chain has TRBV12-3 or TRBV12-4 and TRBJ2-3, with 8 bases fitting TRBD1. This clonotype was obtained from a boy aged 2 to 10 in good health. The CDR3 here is CASSLWDRLDTQYF. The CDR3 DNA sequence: TGTGCCAGCAGTTTGTGGGACAGGCTAGATACGCAGTATTTT.